This is a list of T cell receptor beta chains from one sample in a study of graft-versus-host responses after intestinal transplantation. This table comes from immunoSEQ multiplex PCR, and its TCRdb copy is limited to in-frame clones, with some not included. The table includes 35,000 to 45,000 clones, roughly 90% detected once. This specimen was PBMCs, taken 524 days after transplant. The receptors shown here come from a human patient who received an intestinal transplant, so some T cells may come from the graft donor. Both conserved end residues are part of each CDR3. Each record gives: J gene, D gene, V gene, clone size, CDR3 DNA, CDR3 protein. A D gene is named only where the DNA matches it firmly. Size is stated for part of the rows, as once, few or many counts, or as a class when the clone is expanded.

j_gene: TRBJ2-7
d_gene: TRBD2
v_gene: TRBV5-1
abundance: once
CDR3nt: TGCGCCAGCAGCTCCCAAGCGGGAGTGCGACGGGAGCAGTACTTC
CDR3aa: CASSSQAGVRREQYF

j_gene: TRBJ2-5
d_gene: TRBD2
v_gene: TRBV2
abundance: few
CDR3nt: TGTGCCAGCAGTGAAAGGCTAGCGGGAGTTCGGGGGGAGACCCAGTACTTC
CDR3aa: CASSERLAGVRGETQYF

j_gene: TRBJ1-1
d_gene: .
v_gene: TRBV4-2
abundance: .
CDR3nt: TGTGCCAGCAGCCAAGATGGGGGGAGTAGAGCTTTCTTT
CDR3aa: CASSQDGGSRAFF

j_gene: TRBJ2-2
d_gene: TRBD2
v_gene: TRBV2
abundance: .
CDR3nt: TGTGCCAGCAGTGAAGCGGGAGGGCCGGGCACCGGGGAGCTGTTTTTT
CDR3aa: CASSEAGGPGTGELFF

j_gene: TRBJ2-1
d_gene: .
v_gene: TRBV28
abundance: .
CDR3nt: TGTGCCAGCAGTTTGTACGGCTCAAGACTACACTACAATGAGCAGTTCTTC
CDR3aa: CASSLYGSRLHYNEQFF

j_gene: TRBJ2-7
d_gene: .
v_gene: TRBV5-4
abundance: .
CDR3nt: TGTGCCAGCAGCTTTTGGTCTTACACCTACGAGCAGTACTTC
CDR3aa: CASSFWSYTYEQYF

j_gene: TRBJ1-2
d_gene: .
v_gene: TRBV15
abundance: .
CDR3nt: TGTGCCACCAGCAGAGCAGGTCCCTTCTATGGCTACACCTTC
CDR3aa: CATSRAGPFYGYTF

j_gene: TRBJ1-4
d_gene: .
v_gene: TRBV14
abundance: .
CDR3nt: TGTGCCAGCAGCCAAGATCCAGGGCCCAATGAAAAACTGTTTTTT
CDR3aa: CASSQDPGPNEKLFF

j_gene: TRBJ2-3
d_gene: .
v_gene: TRBV19
abundance: .
CDR3nt: TGTGCCAACCCGCCGAAACCCCTAGGTGGCACAGATACGCAGTATTTT
CDR3aa: CANPPKPLGGTDTQYF

j_gene: TRBJ2-6
d_gene: .
v_gene: TRBV2
abundance: .
CDR3nt: TGTGCCAGCAGGGAATCTGGGGCCAACGTCCTGACTTTC
CDR3aa: CASRESGANVLTF

j_gene: TRBJ2-7
d_gene: .
v_gene: TRBV19
abundance: .
CDR3nt: TGTGCCAGTAGTACAGGGGGAGGCGAGCAGTACTTC
CDR3aa: CASSTGGGEQYF

j_gene: TRBJ2-1
d_gene: .
v_gene: TRBV2
abundance: .
CDR3nt: TGTGCCAGCAGTGATCCCGAGAGCTCCTACAATGAGCAGTTCTTC
CDR3aa: CASSDPESSYNEQFF

j_gene: TRBJ1-5
d_gene: .
v_gene: TRBV28
abundance: .
CDR3nt: TGTGCCAGCAGCCCCCTCGTTCGGGAGAACAATCAGCCCCAGCATTTT
CDR3aa: CASSPLVRENNQPQHF

j_gene: TRBJ2-1
d_gene: TRBD2
v_gene: TRBV6-4
abundance: .
CDR3nt: TGTGCCAGCAGCAAAGCGGGAGACCCGTACAATGAGCAGTTCTTC
CDR3aa: CASSKAGDPYNEQFF

j_gene: TRBJ2-3
d_gene: .
v_gene: TRBV7-2
abundance: .
CDR3nt: TGTGCCAGCAGCACAGGGACAGATACGCAGTATTTT
CDR3aa: CASSTGTDTQYF

j_gene: TRBJ1-3
d_gene: TRBD1
v_gene: TRBV6-1
abundance: .
CDR3nt: TGTGCCAGCAGTTTAACAGGGGTCTCTGGAAACACCATATATTTT
CDR3aa: CASSLTGVSGNTIYF

j_gene: TRBJ2-3
d_gene: .
v_gene: TRBV2
abundance: .
CDR3nt: TGTGCCAGCAGGCAGACTAGAACAGATACGCAGTATTTT
CDR3aa: CASRQTRTDTQYF

j_gene: TRBJ2-1
d_gene: .
v_gene: TRBV7-2
abundance: .
CDR3nt: TGTGCCAGCAGCTCCTGGGACGTGGCCTACAATGAGCAGTTCTTC
CDR3aa: CASSSWDVAYNEQFF

j_gene: TRBJ2-5
d_gene: .
v_gene: TRBV11-2
abundance: .
CDR3nt: TGTGCCAGCAGCTCGGGGACGCGCGGGGAGACCCAGTACTTC
CDR3aa: CASSSGTRGETQYF

j_gene: TRBJ2-3
d_gene: .
v_gene: TRBV7-8
abundance: .
CDR3nt: TGTGCCAGCAGCCTAGCGCACAGGGGACAAGATACGCAGTATTTT
CDR3aa: CASSLAHRGQDTQYF

j_gene: TRBJ2-7
d_gene: .
v_gene: TRBV7-7
abundance: .
CDR3nt: TGTGCTAGCAGCTTAGACGGCGACAGTTACGAGCAGTACTTC
CDR3aa: CASSLDGDSYEQYF

j_gene: TRBJ1-5
d_gene: .
v_gene: TRBV2
abundance: .
CDR3nt: TGTGCCAGCGGAATGGGAGGGGAGGTGCAGCCCCAGCATTTT
CDR3aa: CASGMGGEVQPQHF

j_gene: TRBJ2-3
d_gene: .
v_gene: TRBV9
abundance: .
CDR3nt: TGTGCCAGCAGCCCTCGCTCACGGGGAGAAGTGGCCACAGATACGCAGTATTTT
CDR3aa: CASSPRSRGEVATDTQYF

j_gene: TRBJ1-1
d_gene: .
v_gene: TRBV7-9
abundance: .
CDR3nt: TGTGCCAGCAGCTTAGAGCAGGATAACACTGAAGCTTTCTTT
CDR3aa: CASSLEQDNTEAFF

j_gene: TRBJ1-2
d_gene: .
v_gene: TRBV19
abundance: .
CDR3nt: TGTGCCAGTAGCCAGCAGGGGAGCAGTAGAGTTAACTATGGCTACACCTTC
CDR3aa: CASSQQGSSRVNYGYTF

j_gene: TRBJ1-2
d_gene: .
v_gene: TRBV7-9
abundance: once
CDR3nt: TGTGCCAGCAGCCTAGAAGGTGGCAGCTTCTACACCTTC
CDR3aa: CASSLEGGSFYTF

j_gene: TRBJ1-2
d_gene: .
v_gene: TRBV7-2
abundance: .
CDR3nt: TGTGCCAGCAGCTCCACCCGAACGTCCCCCCACTATGGCTACACCTTC
CDR3aa: CASSSTRTSPHYGYTF

j_gene: TRBJ2-1
d_gene: TRBD1
v_gene: TRBV29-1
abundance: .
CDR3nt: TGCAGCGTAGAAAGGACAGGGTCCCTTCAAAGGTATGAGCAGTTCTTC
CDR3aa: CSVERTGSLQRYEQFF

j_gene: TRBJ1-1
d_gene: .
v_gene: TRBV14
abundance: .
CDR3nt: TGTGCCAGCAGCCAAGAAAGGGCAACGAACACTGAAGCTTTCTTT
CDR3aa: CASSQERATNTEAFF

j_gene: TRBJ2-7
d_gene: TRBD1
v_gene: TRBV7-2
abundance: .
CDR3nt: TGTGCCAGCAGCTTTGGACAGGCGAGCTCCTACGAGCAGTACTTC
CDR3aa: CASSFGQASSYEQYF

j_gene: TRBJ1-1
d_gene: .
v_gene: TRBV29-1
abundance: .
CDR3nt: TGCAGCGCGAGGGGGGGGATTGGTACCGCTGAAGCTTTCTTT
CDR3aa: CSARGGIGTAEAFF

j_gene: TRBJ2-7
d_gene: .
v_gene: TRBV5-4
abundance: .
CDR3nt: TGTGCCAGCACCCATAGCACACGCTCCTACGAGCAGTACTTC
CDR3aa: CASTHSTRSYEQYF

j_gene: TRBJ2-5
d_gene: TRBD1
v_gene: TRBV15
abundance: .
CDR3nt: TGTGCCACCCAAAATGACAGGGGATTGTACCAAGAGACCCAGTACTTC
CDR3aa: CATQNDRGLYQETQYF

j_gene: TRBJ1-1
d_gene: TRBD1
v_gene: TRBV19
abundance: .
CDR3nt: TGTGCCAGTACAAGGAGGGGGCGGTCGAACACTGAAGCTTTCTTT
CDR3aa: CASTRRGRSNTEAFF

j_gene: TRBJ2-7
d_gene: .
v_gene: TRBV11-2
abundance: .
CDR3nt: TGTGCCAGCAGCTTTCCCCCTCACGGACAATCCTACGAGCAGTACTTC
CDR3aa: CASSFPPHGQSYEQYF

j_gene: TRBJ2-3
d_gene: TRBD2
v_gene: TRBV4-1
abundance: .
CDR3nt: TGCGCCAGCAGCCACATAGCGGGGTCCTACACAGATACGCAGTATTTT
CDR3aa: CASSHIAGSYTDTQYF

j_gene: TRBJ1-1
d_gene: .
v_gene: TRBV6-6
abundance: .
CDR3nt: TGTGCCAGCAGTTATAAGGGGGGGCACACTGAAGCTTTCTTT
CDR3aa: CASSYKGGHTEAFF

j_gene: TRBJ1-1
d_gene: .
v_gene: TRBV18
abundance: medium-sized
CDR3nt: TGTGCCAGCTCACGGGGGGCCATCACTGAAGCTTTCTTT
CDR3aa: CASSRGAITEAFF

j_gene: TRBJ1-4
d_gene: .
v_gene: TRBV5-8
abundance: .
CDR3nt: TGTGCCAGCAGCCGAGGGTTTGTAGATGAAAAACTGTTTTTT
CDR3aa: CASSRGFVDEKLFF

j_gene: TRBJ2-2
d_gene: TRBD2
v_gene: TRBV11-2
abundance: .
CDR3nt: TGTGCCAGCAGCTTAGGCGGGAGGGTATCCGGGGAGCTGTTTTTT
CDR3aa: CASSLGGRVSGELFF

j_gene: TRBJ2-2
d_gene: .
v_gene: TRBV7-2
abundance: once
CDR3nt: TGTGCCAGCAGCCCTCCAGGGAACGGGGAGCTGTTTTTT
CDR3aa: CASSPPGNGELFF

j_gene: TRBJ2-7
d_gene: .
v_gene: TRBV28
abundance: .
CDR3nt: TGTGCCAGCAGTTCCCCGTCAGGGGCCGCCTTTTACGAGCAGTACTTC
CDR3aa: CASSSPSGAAFYEQYF

j_gene: TRBJ2-5
d_gene: .
v_gene: TRBV5-3
abundance: .
CDR3nt: TGTGCCAGAAGCTTCTCGGAACAGGGACCTATTCAAGAGACCCAGTACTTC
CDR3aa: CARSFSEQGPIQETQYF

j_gene: TRBJ1-3
d_gene: .
v_gene: TRBV5-5
abundance: .
CDR3nt: TGTGCCAGCAGCTTGGAAAGGTTCTCTGGAAACACCATATATTTT
CDR3aa: CASSLERFSGNTIYF

j_gene: TRBJ2-7
d_gene: .
v_gene: TRBV5-4
abundance: .
CDR3nt: TGTGCCAGCAGCTTGGGAGCCGTTCGGAACTACGAGCAGTACTTC
CDR3aa: CASSLGAVRNYEQYF

j_gene: TRBJ1-4
d_gene: TRBD1
v_gene: TRBV27
abundance: .
CDR3nt: TGTGCCAGCAGTTTAAAGGGACAGGGGGTTGAGGAAAAACTGTTTTTT
CDR3aa: CASSLKGQGVEEKLFF

j_gene: TRBJ2-7
d_gene: .
v_gene: TRBV15
abundance: .
CDR3nt: TGTGCCACCAGTGTAAGTCGGACTAAATCCTACGAGCAGTACTTC
CDR3aa: CATSVSRTKSYEQYF

j_gene: TRBJ2-3
d_gene: .
v_gene: TRBV11-1
abundance: .
CDR3nt: TGTGCCAGCAGCTTACTCGGAGCAGATACGCAGTATTTT
CDR3aa: CASSLLGADTQYF

j_gene: TRBJ1-2
d_gene: TRBD1
v_gene: TRBV6-1
abundance: .
CDR3nt: TGTGCCAGCAGTGCCGGGACAGGGCCATTCTATGGCTACACCTTC
CDR3aa: CASSAGTGPFYGYTF

j_gene: TRBJ1-2
d_gene: TRBD1
v_gene: TRBV11-1
abundance: .
CDR3nt: TGTGCCAGCAGCCTGTATCGGGACAGATCGGGCTACACCTTC
CDR3aa: CASSLYRDRSGYTF

j_gene: TRBJ2-1
d_gene: .
v_gene: TRBV18
abundance: .
CDR3nt: TGTGCCAGCACCCCCATGGGCCTGTCGGGATTAGGCAATGAGCAGTTCTTC
CDR3aa: CASTPMGLSGLGNEQFF

j_gene: TRBJ2-7
d_gene: .
v_gene: TRBV9
abundance: .
CDR3nt: TGTGCCAGCAGCGTAGAGACAAGCTCCTACGAGCAGTACTTC
CDR3aa: CASSVETSSYEQYF

j_gene: TRBJ2-3
d_gene: .
v_gene: TRBV28
abundance: .
CDR3nt: TGTGCCAGCAGTTTAATGTCCCGGGATACGCAGTATTTT
CDR3aa: CASSLMSRDTQYF

j_gene: TRBJ2-7
d_gene: TRBD2
v_gene: TRBV7-9
abundance: .
CDR3nt: TGTGCCAGCAGCCTGTATATAGCGGGAGCCTACGAGCAGTACTTC
CDR3aa: CASSLYIAGAYEQYF